This TCR beta chain derives from a study of shared clonotypes between healthy human individuals. About the study: Three plates were used per donor for CD4 naive, three for CD4 memory, two for CD8 naive and one for CD8 memory.

Per the germline V gene, CDR1 is SGHNT and CDR2 is YENEEA. V was clipped by 4 bases and J by 6 bases; unmatched bases: 8. The CDR3 is made up of 15 amino acids. Data came from immunoSEQ multiplex PCR; TCRdb stores just in-frame clones and leaves some out. The profile shows roughly 2,300,000 clones, about nine tenths of them singletons. It was into CD45RA+ naive and CD45RA-negative memory subsets that the CD4+ cells were split. This clone was observed a single time. Its antigen is unknown. General study findings and limits: Against clonotypes common to all four donors, non-shared ones had lower generation probabilities.

Specimen: naive CD4+ T cells from PBMCs. Subset of the sample: CD45RA+ positively selected. This clonotype originated in a man aged 18 to 30 in good health. Some clones in this sample may be carry-over from other donors' samples. The chain links TRBV11-3 to TRBJ2-1; 8 bases are shared with TRBD2. CDR3 sequence (DNA): TGTGCCAGCAGCTCCCATAGCGGGGTTCCCAATGAGCAGTTCTTC. This codes for CASSSHSGVPNEQFF.